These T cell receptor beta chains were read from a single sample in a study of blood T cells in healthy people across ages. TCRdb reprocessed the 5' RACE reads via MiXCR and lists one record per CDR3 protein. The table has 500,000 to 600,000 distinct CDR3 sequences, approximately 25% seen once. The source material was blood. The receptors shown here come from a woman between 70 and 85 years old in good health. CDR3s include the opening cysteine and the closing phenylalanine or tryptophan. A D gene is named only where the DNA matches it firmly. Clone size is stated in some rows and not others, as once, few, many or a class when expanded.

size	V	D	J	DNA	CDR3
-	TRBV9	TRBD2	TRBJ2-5	TGTGCCAGCAGCAAGTGGCCTCTCGCGGGGGGACAAGAGACCCAGTACTTC	CASSKWPLAGGQETQYF
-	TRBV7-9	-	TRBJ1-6	TGTGCCAGCAGCCTCGCTAGGGGGGAGAATTCACCCCTCCACTTT	CASSLARGENSPLHF
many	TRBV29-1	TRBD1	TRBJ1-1	TGCAGCGCCCTAGGACAGGGGGTGTGGACTGAAGCTTTCTTT	CSALGQGVWTEAFF
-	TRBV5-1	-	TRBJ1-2	TGCGCCAGCAGCCCGGGCAGGGGTGCTAGCAATGGCTACACCTTC	CASSPGRGASNGYTF
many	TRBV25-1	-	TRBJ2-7	TGTGCCAGCACCCCAGGGGGGAGCTCCTACGAGCAGTACTTC	CASTPGGSSYEQYF
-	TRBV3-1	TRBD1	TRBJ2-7	TGTGCCAGCAGCCAAGATTGGGCAGGGGGCTTGTCCGAGCAGTACTTC	CASSQDWAGGLSEQYF
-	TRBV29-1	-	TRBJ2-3	TGCAGCGTTGATGGGGACTTCTCTAGCGCAGATACGCAGTATTTT	CSVDGDFSSADTQYF
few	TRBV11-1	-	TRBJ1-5	TGTGCCAGCAGCCTAGCGGGGCAGGGTAATCAGCCCCAGCATTTT	CASSLAGQGNQPQHF
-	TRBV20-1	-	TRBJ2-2	TGCAGTGCTAGTGAAGTCGGTTACCGGAGCACCGGGGAGCTGTTTTTT	CSASEVGYRSTGELFF
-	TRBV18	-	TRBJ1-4	TGTGCCAGCTCACCAATCCCAGAAAATGAAAAACTGTTTTTT	CASSPIPENEKLFF
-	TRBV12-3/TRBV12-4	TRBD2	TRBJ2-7	TGTGCCAGCAGTCCTTCGGGGGGGCGCTCCTACGAGCAGTACTTC	CASSPSGGRSYEQYF
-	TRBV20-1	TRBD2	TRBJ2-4	TGCAGTGCTTCTAGCGGGGGGACCAAAAACATTCAGTACTTC	CSASSGGTKNIQYF
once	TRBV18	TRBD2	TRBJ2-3	TGTGCCAGCTCACCGAGTCTCGGACTAGCTACGTCGGATACGCAGTATTTT	CASSPSLGLATSDTQYF
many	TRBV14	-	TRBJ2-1	TGTGCCAGCAGCCACTTGAGGGACCCTTACAATGAGCAGTTCTTC	CASSHLRDPYNEQFF
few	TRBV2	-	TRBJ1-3	TGTGCCAGCAGTGACAGTACTGGGAACTCTGGAAACACCATATATTTT	CASSDSTGNSGNTIYF
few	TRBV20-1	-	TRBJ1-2	TGCAGTGCTAGTGAAGGGGGGGATGGCTACACCTTC	CSASEGGDGYTF
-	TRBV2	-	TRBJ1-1	TGTGCCAGTGCAGACAGGTGGAACACTGAAGCTTTCTTT	CASADRWNTEAFF